The clone carrying this T cell receptor (beta chain) has just a few counts. This sample's time point: sample taken at primary tumor resection. Whole RNA, isolated from tumor, nontumor lung or frozen PBMC, was sequenced without prior sorting. A single record per CDR3 protein comes from TCRdb applying MiXCR to the 5' RACE reads. The data show approximately 13,000 distinct CDR3 sequences, around 15% seen once. The data derive from a study of spatial heterogeneity in lung cancer. CDR3 length equals 14 residues. Germline V CDR1 and CDR2: KGHSH, LQKENI. V lost 4 bases to trimming and J lost 1 base; unmatched junction nucleotides: 3.

The TCR originated in a male donor with early-stage non-small cell lung cancer. The chain carries TRBV18 and TRBJ1-1, with 7 bases that match TRBD1. Sequencing was performed on PBMCs, taken at surgery. The CDR3 sequence: CASSLTGSNTEAFF. The CDR3 DNA is TGTGCCAGCTCACTGACAGGGTCGAACACTGAAGCTTTCTTT.